In this sample, the clone carrying this TCR beta chain turned up once. The antigen is unknown. This CDR3 spans 13 amino acids. Germline V CDR1 and CDR2: SGHRS, YFSETQ. The germline V and J ends were trimmed by 2 bases and 5 bases, with 10 bases remaining between them. The sample originates from a study of vaccination and CD4 T cells after COVID-19. Study in general: Samples taken post-COVID came a median approximately 100 days after diagnosis, ranging from 35 to 161.

Whole-study results and caveats: Convalescent patients displayed a median 86.3% of reactive clones emerging only post-vaccination. Early post-infection timepoints were not included, and relatively few convalescent patients were studied.

TCRdb redid the calling of the PCR reads with MiXCR, one entry per CDR3 protein. Among roughly 18,000 distinct CDR3 sequences listed, around two thirds were seen once. The input for sequencing was CD4+ T cells from blood, taken before SARS-CoV-2 vaccination. The chain employs TRBV5-1 and TRBJ2-5, with D perhaps matching TRBD2 (6 bases). The sequence came from a human donor who had recovered from COVID-19. CDR3 in DNA: TGCGCCAGCAGCTTTGAGGGAGGTGAGACCCAGTACTTC. Its protein is CASSFEGGETQYF.